The rows below give T cell receptor beta chains drawn from one sample of a study of shared clonotypes between healthy human individuals. TCRdb's table, derived via immunoSEQ multiplex PCR, lists solely in-frame clones and lacks some. The data hold over 400,000 clones, with 90% to 96% observed a single time. The source material was naive CD4+ T cells sorted from blood. These TCRs come from a woman aged 25 to 39 in good health. Each CDR3 is given with its conserved first and last residue. Each record gives: D gene, V gene, J gene, CDR3 protein, CDR3 DNA. A D gene is named only where the DNA matches it firmly.

>NA|TRBV6-6|TRBJ2-1
CASTTLDYSSYNEQFF
TGTGCCAGCACCACCCTGGACTATAGCTCCTACAATGAGCAGTTCTTC
>NA|TRBV7-3|TRBJ2-3
CASSSGHSITPDTQYF
TGTGCCAGCAGCTCGGGACACTCCATAACCCCAGATACGCAGTATTTT
>NA|TRBV27|TRBJ2-3
CASSFQPGVDTQYF
TGTGCCAGCAGTTTTCAGCCAGGGGTAGATACGCAGTATTTT
>TRBD2|TRBV19|TRBJ2-2
CASSTGGSYTGELFF
TGTGCCAGTAGTACTGGCGGGAGCTACACCGGGGAGCTGTTTTTT
>NA|TRBV5-1|TRBJ2-1
CASSLANEQFF
TGCGCCAGCAGCTTGGCCAATGAGCAGTTCTTC
>NA|TRBV2|TRBJ2-3
CASSGEIYTQYF
TGTGCCAGCAGTGGGGAGATTTATACGCAGTATTTT
>TRBD1|TRBV7-8|TRBJ1-3
CASNDRGRNTIYF
TGTGCCAGCAACGACAGGGGGCGAAACACCATATATTTT
>TRBD1|TRBV28|TRBJ1-2
CASSLGDRAHGYTF
TGTGCCAGCAGTTTAGGGGACAGGGCTCATGGCTACACCTTC
>TRBD2|TRBV7-9|TRBJ2-5
CASSLGSRRLAGETQYF
TGTGCCAGCAGCTTGGGTTCGCGGAGACTAGCGGGAGAGACCCAGTACTTC
>NA|TRBV5-5|TRBJ2-7
CASSLESWRAALFEQYF
TGTGCCAGCAGCTTGGAGTCATGGAGGGCGGCTTTGTTCGAGCAGTACTTC
>TRBD1|TRBV28|TRBJ2-2
CASIQNRDRRTGELFF
TGTGCCAGCATCCAAAACCGGGACAGGCGTACCGGGGAGCTGTTTTTT
>TRBD2|TRBV7-9|TRBJ2-1
CASSFTSAYGEQFF
TGTGCCAGCAGCTTTACTAGCGCTTACGGTGAGCAGTTCTTC
>TRBD1|TRBV19|TRBJ2-7
CASRRTGGDYEQYF
TGTGCCAGTAGGAGGACAGGGGGGGATTACGAGCAGTACTTC
>NA|TRBV20-1|TRBJ2-1
CSAGIHNEQFF
TGCAGTGCTGGAATACACAATGAGCAGTTCTTC
>TRBD1|TRBV28|TRBJ1-1
CASSLGGQGTEAFF
TGTGCCAGCAGTTTAGGGGGACAGGGGACTGAAGCTTTCTTT
>NA|TRBV11-3|TRBJ1-1
CASSLDQRTEAFF
TGTGCCAGCAGCTTAGATCAACGCACTGAAGCTTTCTTT
>TRBD1|TRBV4-1|TRBJ1-2
CASSRPGQSYGYTF
TGCGCCAGCAGCCGACCGGGACAGTCTTATGGCTACACCTTC
>TRBD1|TRBV5-1|TRBJ2-7
CASSPGTVSSYEQYF
TGCGCCAGCAGCCCCGGGACAGTCAGCTCCTACGAGCAGTACTTC
>TRBD1|TRBV5-1|TRBJ2-7
CASSLEETGGTYEQYF
TGCGCCAGCAGCTTGGAGGAGACAGGGGGGACCTACGAGCAGTACTTC